The T cell receptor (beta chain) under discussion was sequenced for a study of T cell clonality in common variable immunodeficiency. The germline CDR1 and CDR2 sequences are SGHNT and YENEEA. V was shortened by 1 base and J by 5 bases, with 11 bases between the two germline ends. The CDR3 is 15 amino acids. This clone was detected ten times or more. What it binds is not known. Read data end 3 residues before the CDR3 end; the end is taken from the germline J gene. The data were produced by immunoSEQ multiplex PCR, yet TCRdb's version contains in-frame clones alone and is incomplete. The table lists about 31,000 clones, with no singletons. Study results and caveats: CVID patient heterogeneity limited repertoire-clinical complication correlations. Common variable immunodeficiency TCR beta sequences reportedly had fewer deletions and N-nucleotide insertions.

Sequenced: peripheral blood mononuclear cells. The sequence came from a human donor with common variable immunodeficiency. V and J are TRBV11-3 and TRBJ1-4; a possible D gene is TRBD1 (5 bases). CDR3: CASSLAWQGNEKLFF. Incomplete CDR3 DNA: TGTGCCAGCAGCTTAGCGTGGCAGGGCAATGAAAAA.